A selection of T cell receptor beta chains follows, all from one sample in a study of PD-L1 blockade in urothelial cancer. Some clones are missing from TCRdb's copy, which holds only in-frame ones; the method was immunoSEQ multiplex PCR. The table has about 50,000 clones, more than 75% seen once. The starting material was PBMCs, obtained around atezolizumab (anti-PD-L1) treatment. These receptors all stem from a man aged 60-69 years with urothelial cancer. Both conserved end residues are part of each CDR3. Fields, in order: D gene, clone size, V gene, J gene, CDR3 DNA, CDR3 protein. The D gene is left open where the match is weak. A clone size is listed for some rows: how often the clone was seen (once, few, many), or a class if it is expanded.

>TRBD2|few|TRBV30|TRBJ2-1
TGTGCCTGGAGTGGACTAGCGGGGCTCAATGAGCAGTTCTTC
CAWSGLAGLNEQFF
>-|few|TRBV18|TRBJ2-7
TGTGCCAGCTCACCGGACAGAACCTACGAGCAGTACTTC
CASSPDRTYEQYF
>-|once|TRBV7-8|TRBJ1-1
TGTGCCAGCAGCTTAGGGAGGAACACTGAAGCTTTCTTT
CASSLGRNTEAFF
>-|-|TRBV6-5|TRBJ1-2
TGTGCCAGCAGTTACTCATCGGGGGTCCGGGGTGGCTACACCTTC
CASSYSSGVRGGYTF
>-|-|TRBV7-9|TRBJ2-3
TGTGCCAGCAGCTTATCAGGGCATACGCAGTATTTT
CASSLSGHTQYF
>-|-|TRBV9|TRBJ2-5
TGTGCCAGCAGCGTAGATCCCAAGTCCAAGAGCGACAGGCTTCAAGAGACCCAGTACTTC
CASSVDPKSKSDRLQETQYF
>-|-|TRBV4-1|TRBJ1-3
TGCGCCAGCAGCCCGGGTGATTCTGGAAACACCATATATTTT
CASSPGDSGNTIYF
>-|few|TRBV29-1|TRBJ1-2
TGCAGCGTTGCCAGGGATCGCTACACCTTC
CSVARDRYTF
>TRBD1|-|TRBV6-5|TRBJ2-1
TGTGCCAGCAGAACTTCACAGGGGAGACTCAATGAGCAGTTCTTC
CASRTSQGRLNEQFF
>TRBD2|-|TRBV10-3|TRBJ2-3
TGTGCCATCAGTGAGGGACTAGACACAGATACGCAGTATTTT
CAISEGLDTDTQYF
>TRBD1|-|TRBV30|TRBJ1-2
TGTGCCTGGAGTAGACAGGGCTATGGCTACACCTTC
CAWSRQGYGYTF
>TRBD2|few|TRBV5-1|TRBJ2-1
TGCGCCAGCAGCTTGGCGACTAGCGGGGGAAATGAGCAGTTCTTC
CASSLATSGGNEQFF
>-|-|TRBV5-1|TRBJ1-2
TGCGCCAGCAGCTTGGGGGCAGGGCGAGGCTACACCTTC
CASSLGAGRGYTF
>-|-|TRBV9|TRBJ2-2
TGTGCCAGCAGCGAGGGGGGGGGACTAACCCAGACGGGGGAGCTGTTTTTT
CASSEGGGLTQTGELFF
>-|-|TRBV10-2|TRBJ1-5
TGCGCCAGCAGTGACCCTCGTCAGCCCCAGCATTTT
CASSDPRQPQHF
>-|-|TRBV7-9|TRBJ1-1
TGTGCCAGCAGCTTAGAACAGAACACTGAAGCTTTCTTT
CASSLEQNTEAFF
>TRBD1|-|TRBV5-1|TRBJ2-1
TGCGCCAGCAGCTCCCAGGGGGCGGGCTACAATGAGCAGTTCTTC
CASSSQGAGYNEQFF
>TRBD1|-|TRBV11-1|TRBJ1-1
TGTGCCAGCAGCCAAGGGGGCCGCAGATCTGAAGCTTTCTTT
CASSQGGRRSEAFF
>TRBD2|-|TRBV19|TRBJ2-1
TGTGCCAGTAAACCTCGGGGGGACAATGAGCAGTTCTTC
CASKPRGDNEQFF
>TRBD1|-|TRBV6-5|TRBJ1-4
TGTGCCAGCAGGAGGGGGACAGGGGCTGAAAAACTGTTTTTT
CASRRGTGAEKLFF
>-|-|TRBV4-2|TRBJ1-1
TGTGCCAGCAGCCAGGGAGGCGGAGGGGCCGGGGGTACTGAAGCTTTCTTT
CASSQGGGGAGGTEAFF
>TRBD2|-|TRBV19|TRBJ2-7
TGTGCCAGTAGTATCGGTAGCGGGGGACAATACGAGCAGTACTTC
CASSIGSGGQYEQYF
>-|once|TRBV10-3|TRBJ2-7
TGTGCCATCAGTGAGTCGTTAGTGCTGAACTACGAGCAGTACTTC
CAISESLVLNYEQYF
>-|-|TRBV10-3|TRBJ2-2
TGTGCCACCAGGGGAGGGGATCCCGGGGAGCTGTTTTTT
CATRGGDPGELFF
>-|-|TRBV10-3|TRBJ1-6
TGTGCCATCAGTGAAGGACAAGGGAATTCACCCCTCCACTTT
CAISEGQGNSPLHF
>TRBD2|-|TRBV30|TRBJ2-1
TGTGCCTGGAGTCTGGGGGGGTACAATGAGCAGTTCTTC
CAWSLGGYNEQFF
>TRBD2|-|TRBV7-9|TRBJ2-3
TGTGCCAGCAGCTCCAGCGGGGGGAGCACAGATACGCAGTATTTT
CASSSSGGSTDTQYF
>TRBD1|-|TRBV23-1|TRBJ1-6
TGCGCCAGCAGTCTAGCACCGGGACAGGCTGGGAAATCCCTTTTTAATTCACCCCTCCACTTT
CASSLAPGQAGKSLFNSPLHF
>-|-|TRBV19|TRBJ1-6
TGTGCCAGTAGTCGGCAGCGCGATAATTCACCCCTCCACTTT
CASSRQRDNSPLHF
>TRBD1|-|TRBV7-2|TRBJ1-4
TGTGCCAGCAGCCCAGGGACAGTCGAAAAACTGTTTTTT
CASSPGTVEKLFF
>-|-|TRBV6-1|TRBJ1-4
TGTGCCAGCTGCAGGGCGTTTAATGAAAAACTGTTTTTT
CASCRAFNEKLFF
>-|-|TRBV6-5|TRBJ1-3
TGTGCCAGCAGTGGGGGACAATGGGGAGGAAACACCATATATTTT
CASSGGQWGGNTIYF
>TRBD1|-|TRBV7-3|TRBJ2-7
TGTGCCAGCAGATTAACACAGGGGGACCGACCTCACTACGAGCAGTACTTC
CASRLTQGDRPHYEQYF
>-|-|TRBV7-2|TRBJ2-2
TGTGCCAGCAGCTTCACCGGGGGAAACACCGGGGAGCTGTTTTTT
CASSFTGGNTGELFF
>TRBD2|once|TRBV14|TRBJ2-7
TGTGCCAGCAGGCGGGGGGGATCCCACGAGCAGTACTTC
CASRRGGSHEQYF
>TRBD2|once|TRBV7-2|TRBJ2-3
TGTGCCAGCAGCGAAGGACTAGCGGGGGCCTCGAGAACGCAGTATTTT
CASSEGLAGASRTQYF
>TRBD2|-|TRBV29-1|TRBJ2-5
TGCAGCGTTGTTTCTAGCGGGGGGTCTAGAGAGACCCAGTACTTC
CSVVSSGGSRETQYF
>-|-|TRBV7-9|TRBJ2-7
TGTGCCAGCAGCTTCATAGCGGATTCCTACGAGCAGTACTTC
CASSFIADSYEQYF
>-|few|TRBV18|TRBJ2-5
TGTGCCAGCTCACGGGGAGAACTAGAGACCCAGTACTTC
CASSRGELETQYF
>TRBD2|-|TRBV7-3|TRBJ2-2
TGTGCCAGCAGCCAAGGACTAGCGGAGAGCACCGGGGAGCTGTTTTTT
CASSQGLAESTGELFF
>-|-|TRBV7-6|TRBJ1-3
TGTGCCAGCAGCTTAGCGGGGCAGGGAGGAAACACCATATATTTT
CASSLAGQGGNTIYF
>-|-|TRBV18|TRBJ2-4
TGTGCCAGCTCACCAGACATGGGAAACATTCAGTACTTC
CASSPDMGNIQYF
>TRBD2|few|TRBV7-2|TRBJ2-1
TGTGCCAGCAGCTTAGCGGGACTAGCGGGAGACAATGAGCAGTTCTTC
CASSLAGLAGDNEQFF